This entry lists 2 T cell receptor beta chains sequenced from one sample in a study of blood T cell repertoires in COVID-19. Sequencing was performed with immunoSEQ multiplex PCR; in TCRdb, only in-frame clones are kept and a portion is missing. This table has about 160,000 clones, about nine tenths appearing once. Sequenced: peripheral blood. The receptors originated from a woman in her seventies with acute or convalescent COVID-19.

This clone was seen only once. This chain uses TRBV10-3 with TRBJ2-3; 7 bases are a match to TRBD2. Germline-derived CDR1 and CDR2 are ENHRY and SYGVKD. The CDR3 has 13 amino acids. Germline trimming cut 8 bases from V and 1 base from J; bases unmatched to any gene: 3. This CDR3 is CAIGEGGTDTQYF. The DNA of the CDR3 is TGTGCCATCGGGGAGGGTGGCACAGATACGCAGTATTTT.

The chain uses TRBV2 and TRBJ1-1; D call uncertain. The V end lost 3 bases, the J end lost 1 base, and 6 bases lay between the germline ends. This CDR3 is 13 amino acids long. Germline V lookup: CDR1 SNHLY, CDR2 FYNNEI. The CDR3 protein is CASSENTNTEAFF. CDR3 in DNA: TGTGCCAGCAGTGAGAACACGAACACTGAAGCTTTCTTT.